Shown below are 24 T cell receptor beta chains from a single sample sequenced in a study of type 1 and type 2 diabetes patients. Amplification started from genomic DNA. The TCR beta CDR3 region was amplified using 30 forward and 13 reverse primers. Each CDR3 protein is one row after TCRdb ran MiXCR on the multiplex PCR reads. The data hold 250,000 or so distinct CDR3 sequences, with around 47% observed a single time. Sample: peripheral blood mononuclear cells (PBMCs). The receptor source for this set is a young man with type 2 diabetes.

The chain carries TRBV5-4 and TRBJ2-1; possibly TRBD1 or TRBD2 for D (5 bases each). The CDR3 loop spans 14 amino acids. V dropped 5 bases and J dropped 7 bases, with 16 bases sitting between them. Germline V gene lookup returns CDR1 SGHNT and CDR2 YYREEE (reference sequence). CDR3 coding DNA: TGTGCCAGCAGTTCTCCAGGGAGTGTGAATGAGCAGTTCTTC. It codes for CASSSPGSVNEQFF. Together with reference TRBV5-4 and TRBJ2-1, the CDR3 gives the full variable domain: ETGVTQSPTHLIKTRGQQVTLRCSSQSGHNTVSWYQQALGQGPQFIFQYYREEENGRGNFPPRFSGLQFPNYSSELNVNALELDDSALYLCASSSPGSVNEQFFGPGTRLTVL.

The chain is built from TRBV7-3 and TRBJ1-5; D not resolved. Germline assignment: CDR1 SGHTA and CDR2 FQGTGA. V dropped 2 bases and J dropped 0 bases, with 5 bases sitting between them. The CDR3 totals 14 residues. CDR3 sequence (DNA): TGTGCCAGCAGCTTATATGATAGCAATCAGCCCCAGCATTTT. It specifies CASSLYDSNQPQHF.

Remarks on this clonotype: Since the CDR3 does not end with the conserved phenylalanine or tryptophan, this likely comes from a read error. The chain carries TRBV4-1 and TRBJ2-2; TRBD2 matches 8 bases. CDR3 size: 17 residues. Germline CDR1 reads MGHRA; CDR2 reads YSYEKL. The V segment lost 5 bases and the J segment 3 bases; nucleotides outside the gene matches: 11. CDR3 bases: TGCGCCAGCAGCGACCGTCCTCACGGGAGGGACACCGGGGAGCTGTTTCTT. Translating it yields CASSDRPHGRDTGELFL.

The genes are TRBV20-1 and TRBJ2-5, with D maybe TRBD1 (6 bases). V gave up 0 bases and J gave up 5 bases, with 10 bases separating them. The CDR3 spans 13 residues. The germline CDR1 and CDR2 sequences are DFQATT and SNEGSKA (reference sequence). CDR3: CSAREGAWETQYF. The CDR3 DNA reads TGCAGTGCTAGAGAGGGGGCCTGGGAGACCCAGTACTTC.

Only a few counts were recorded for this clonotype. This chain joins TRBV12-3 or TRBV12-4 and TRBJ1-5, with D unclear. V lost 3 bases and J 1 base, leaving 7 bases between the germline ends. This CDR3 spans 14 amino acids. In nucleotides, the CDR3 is TGTGCCAGCAGTTTGCACAGCAGCAATCAGCCCCAGCATTTT. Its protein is CASSLHSSNQPQHF.

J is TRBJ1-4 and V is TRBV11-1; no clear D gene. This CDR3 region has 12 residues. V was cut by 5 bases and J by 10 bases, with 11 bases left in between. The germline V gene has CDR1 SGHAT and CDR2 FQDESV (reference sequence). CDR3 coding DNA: TGTGCCAGCAGCCCCCCACGCGGAAAACTGTTTTTT. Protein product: CASSPPRGKLFF.

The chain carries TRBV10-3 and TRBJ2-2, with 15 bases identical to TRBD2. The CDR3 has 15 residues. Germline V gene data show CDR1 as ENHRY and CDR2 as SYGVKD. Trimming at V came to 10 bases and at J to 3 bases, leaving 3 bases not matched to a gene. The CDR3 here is CATGTSGGHTGELFF. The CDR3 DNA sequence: TGTGCCACCGGGACTAGCGGGGGGCACACCGGGGAGCTGTTTTTT.

The CDR3 DNA reads TGTGCCATCAGTCCCGGGACAGGGCGCACAGATACGCAGTATTTT. Translating gives CAISPGTGRTDTQYF. The chain is built from TRBV10-3 and TRBJ2-3; 9 nucleotides align to TRBD1. CDR1 is ENHRY and CDR2 is SYGVKD in the germline V gene. The CDR3 contains 15 residues. The V and J ends lost 5 bases and 1 base, in that order; junction bases with no gene match: 4.

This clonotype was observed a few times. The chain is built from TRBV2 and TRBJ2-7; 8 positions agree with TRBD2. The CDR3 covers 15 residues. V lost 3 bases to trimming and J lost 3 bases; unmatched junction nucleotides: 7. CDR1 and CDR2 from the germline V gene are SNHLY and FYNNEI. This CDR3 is CASSDDSSGHYEQYF. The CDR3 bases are TGTGCCAGCAGTGATGACTCTAGCGGGCACTACGAGCAGTACTTC.

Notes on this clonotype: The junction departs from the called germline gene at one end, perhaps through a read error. The CDR3 region has the DNA TGTGCCACCAGTACCCCTGGGACAGCCGGAGATACGCAGTATTTT. This gives the protein CATSTPGTAGDTQYF. The chain is built from TRBV6-5 and TRBJ2-3, with 7 bases aligning to TRBD1. Germline loops: CDR1 MNHEY, CDR2 SVGAGI. The CDR3 extends over 15 amino acids.

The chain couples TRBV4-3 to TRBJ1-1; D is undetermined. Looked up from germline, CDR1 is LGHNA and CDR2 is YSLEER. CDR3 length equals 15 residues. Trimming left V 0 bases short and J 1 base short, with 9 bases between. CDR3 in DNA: TGCGCCAGCAGCCAAGAGATCAGGACGAACACTGAAGCTTTCTTT. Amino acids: CASSQEIRTNTEAFF.

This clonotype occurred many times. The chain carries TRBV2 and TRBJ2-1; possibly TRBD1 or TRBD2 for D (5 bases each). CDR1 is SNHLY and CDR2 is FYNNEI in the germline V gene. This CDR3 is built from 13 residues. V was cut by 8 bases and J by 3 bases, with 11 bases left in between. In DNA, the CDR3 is TGTGCCAGCGGTCGGGGCCTCTACAATGAGCAGTTCTTC. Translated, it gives CASGRGLYNEQFF.

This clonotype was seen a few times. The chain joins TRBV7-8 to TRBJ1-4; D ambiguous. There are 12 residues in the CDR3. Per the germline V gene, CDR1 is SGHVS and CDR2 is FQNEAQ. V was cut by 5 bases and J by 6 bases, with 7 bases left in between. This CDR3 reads CASSQRDEKLFF. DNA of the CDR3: TGTGCCAGCAGCCAGAGGGATGAAAAACTGTTTTTT.

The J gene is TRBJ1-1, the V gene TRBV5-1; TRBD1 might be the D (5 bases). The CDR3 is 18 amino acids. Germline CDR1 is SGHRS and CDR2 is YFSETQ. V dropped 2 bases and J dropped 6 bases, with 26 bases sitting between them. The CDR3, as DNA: TGCGCCAGCAGCTTACTTGGGGCGGGGGGTATTTCGCTTTCTGAAGCTTTCTTT. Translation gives CASSLLGAGGISLSEAFF.

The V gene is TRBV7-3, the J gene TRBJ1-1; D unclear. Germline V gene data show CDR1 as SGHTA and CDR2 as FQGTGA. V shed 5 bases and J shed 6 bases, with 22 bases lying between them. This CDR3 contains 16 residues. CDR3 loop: CASSIQQFGRVPEAFF. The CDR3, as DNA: TGTGCCAGCAGCATCCAACAGTTTGGGAGGGTACCTGAAGCTTTCTTT.

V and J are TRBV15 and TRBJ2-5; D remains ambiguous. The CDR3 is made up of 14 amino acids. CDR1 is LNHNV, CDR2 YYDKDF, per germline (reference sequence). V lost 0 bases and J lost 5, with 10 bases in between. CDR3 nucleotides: TGTGCCACCAGCAGAGATCATCCCCGGGAGACCCAGTACTTC. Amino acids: CATSRDHPRETQYF.

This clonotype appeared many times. CDR3 in DNA: TGTGCCAGCAGTGGGGACCGCCAAGAGACCCAGTACTTC. The encoded protein is CASSGDRQETQYF. The V call is TRBV2, the J call TRBJ2-5; D might be TRBD1 or TRBD2, each matching 5 bases. The CDR3 runs 13 residues. The germline gives CDR1 SNHLY, CDR2 FYNNEI. V lost 4 bases and J lost 1, with 7 bases in between.

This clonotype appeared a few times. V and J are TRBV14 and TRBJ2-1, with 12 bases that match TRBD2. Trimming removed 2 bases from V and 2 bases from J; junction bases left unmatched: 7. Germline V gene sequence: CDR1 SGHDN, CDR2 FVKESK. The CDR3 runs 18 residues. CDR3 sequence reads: CASSQWSSGRDPYNEQFF. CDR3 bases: TGTGCCAGCAGCCAATGGTCTAGCGGGAGGGACCCCTACAATGAGCAGTTCTTC.

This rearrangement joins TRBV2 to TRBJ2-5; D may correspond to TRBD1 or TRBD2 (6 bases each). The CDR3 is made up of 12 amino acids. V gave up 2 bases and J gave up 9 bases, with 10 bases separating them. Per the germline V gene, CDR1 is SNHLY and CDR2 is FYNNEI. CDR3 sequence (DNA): TGTGCCAGCAGTGAATCGGGGGCCCCCCAGTACTTC. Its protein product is CASSESGAPQYF.

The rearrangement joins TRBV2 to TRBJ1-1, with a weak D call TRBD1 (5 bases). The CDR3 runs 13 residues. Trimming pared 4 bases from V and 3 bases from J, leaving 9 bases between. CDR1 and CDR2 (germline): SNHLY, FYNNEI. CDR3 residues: CASSVREHTEAFF. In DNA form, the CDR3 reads TGTGCCAGCAGTGTCAGGGAGCACACTGAAGCTTTCTTT.

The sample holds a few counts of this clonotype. The CDR3 protein is CASSEAGIYPQSLGGYTF. In DNA, the CDR3 is TGTGCCAGCAGTGAAGCGGGCATTTATCCCCAGTCCCTTGGTGGCTACACCTTC. The chain joins TRBV2 to TRBJ1-2, with D hard to call. The germline V gene encodes CDR1 SNHLY and CDR2 FYNNEI. This CDR3 has 18 amino acids. With 0 bases removed from V and 7 bases from J, the gap between germline ends came to 24 bases.

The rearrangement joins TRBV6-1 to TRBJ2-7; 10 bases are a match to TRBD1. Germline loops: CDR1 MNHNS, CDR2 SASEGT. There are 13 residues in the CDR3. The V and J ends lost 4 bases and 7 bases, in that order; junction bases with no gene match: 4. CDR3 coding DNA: TGTGCCAGCAGTGCCGTGGGACAGGGGGAGCAGTACTTC. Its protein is CASSAVGQGEQYF.

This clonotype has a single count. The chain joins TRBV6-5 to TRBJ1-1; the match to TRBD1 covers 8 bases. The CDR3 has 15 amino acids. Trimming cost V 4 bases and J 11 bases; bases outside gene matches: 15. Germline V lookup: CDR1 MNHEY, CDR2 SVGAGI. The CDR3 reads CASSSKITGGSRAFF. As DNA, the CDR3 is TGTGCCAGCAGTTCCAAAATCACAGGGGGAAGCAGGGCTTTCTTT.

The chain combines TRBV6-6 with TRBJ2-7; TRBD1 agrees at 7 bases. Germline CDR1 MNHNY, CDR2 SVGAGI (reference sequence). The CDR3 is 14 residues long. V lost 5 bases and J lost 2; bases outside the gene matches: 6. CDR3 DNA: TGTGCCAGCAGTCCTCTGGGGACAGCCTACGAGCAGTACTTC. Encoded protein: CASSPLGTAYEQYF.